The following is a T cell receptor beta chain sequence with its context. Its antigen is not known. This specimen comes from a study of cytomegalovirus exposure and HLA in healthy donors. The study, taken as a whole, reports: Later analysis associated a missense DCLRE1C variant with TCR beta V- and J-gene trimming. Earlier findings revealed that most TCR beta V segments proved productive either about 87% or about 30% of the time. Presence/absence analysis assumed near-uniform sequencing depth across donors.

Per germline, CDR1 SNHLY and CDR2 FYNNEI. The CDR3 has 16 residues. Losses at the gene ends were 1 base for V and 0 bases for J; bases not matched to a gene: 5. Both 60 Vbeta primers and 13 Jbeta primers went into the PCR. Repertoires were generated with immunoSEQ multiplex PCR, while TCRdb's copy carries only in-frame clones and drops some. The sample carries 90,000 to 120,000 clones, around 80% recorded once. This sequence originates from a middle-aged woman in good health and CMV-seronegative. The chain combines TRBV2 with TRBJ2-7; the match to TRBD2 covers 8 bases. The sequenced material came from PBMCs. CDR3 bases: TGTGCCAGCAGTGAAGATAGCGGGGCCTTCTCCTACGAGCAGTACTTC. Its translation: CASSEDSGAFSYEQYF.